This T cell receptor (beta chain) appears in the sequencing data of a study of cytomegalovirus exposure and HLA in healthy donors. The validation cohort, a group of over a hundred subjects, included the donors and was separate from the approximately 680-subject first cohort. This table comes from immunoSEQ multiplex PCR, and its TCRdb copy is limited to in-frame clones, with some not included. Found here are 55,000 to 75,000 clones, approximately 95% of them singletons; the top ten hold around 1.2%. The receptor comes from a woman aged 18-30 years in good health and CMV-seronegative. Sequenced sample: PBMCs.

CDR3: CASRTGLAADTQYF. The CDR3 bases are TGTGCCAGCAGGACGGGACTAGCGGCAGATACGCAGTATTTT. V is TRBV7-2 and J is TRBJ2-3, with TRBD2 matching over 11 bases. J lost 4 bases, V lost 6 bases, and 3 bases had no gene match. Germline assignment: CDR1 SGHTA and CDR2 FQGNSA. CDR3 length: 14 amino acids.